The next 4 T cell receptor beta chains were all read from a single sample in a study of vaccination effects on CD4 cells after COVID-19. Their cognate antigens are unknown. The assay was immunoSEQ multiplex PCR, and TCRdb's table has in-frame clones only and misses some. The data show tens of thousands of clones, over 80% seen once. Before sequencing, viral peptide pools were used by the ViraFEST assay to expand antigen-specific CD4+ T cells. The culture ran for roughly ten days, and then CD4+ T cells were isolated. As their vaccination, participants received two doses of either BNT162b2 or mRNA-1273. The input for sequencing was CD4+ T cells from PBMCs cultured with SARS-CoV-2 spike peptides, taken after COVID-19 vaccination. These receptor sequences come from a human donor who received a COVID-19 vaccine. Some clones in this sample may be carry-over from other donors' samples.

J is TRBJ1-6 and V is TRBV19; maybe TRBD1 (5 bases). CDR1 is LNHDA, CDR2 SQIVND, per germline (reference sequence). The CDR3 covers 13 residues. V gave up 4 bases and J gave up 8 bases, with 9 bases separating them. CDR3 loop: CASSTIQDSPLHF. The CDR3, as DNA: TGTGCCAGTAGTACCATACAGGATTCACCCCTCCACTTT.

This chain uses TRBV24-1 with TRBJ2-3; TRBD1 aligns across 9 bases. Per germline, CDR1 KGHDR and CDR2 SFDVKD. Trimming took 2 bases from V and 3 from J; bases not matched to a gene: 5. There are 16 residues in the CDR3. For the CDR3, the DNA is TGTGCCACCAGTGATTGGAACAGGGGGCGGACAGATACGCAGTATTTT. It encodes CATSDWNRGRTDTQYF.

The V gene is TRBV28, the J gene TRBJ2-1, with D possibly matching TRBD2 (6 bases). Looked up from germline, CDR1 is MDHEN and CDR2 is SYDVKM. Trimming took 7 bases from V and 9 from J, leaving 22 bases between them. CDR3 size: 15 residues. In nucleotides, the CDR3 is TGTGCCAGCAAAACCGGGACTTTTAATCCGGGTGAGCAGTTCTTC. Its translation: CASKTGTFNPGEQFF.

This clone was observed a handful of times. The rearrangement uses TRBV19 and TRBJ2-7; tentative D call: TRBD1 (5 bases). V was pared by 7 bases and J by 5 bases, with 12 bases between. Germline CDR1 reads LNHDA; CDR2 reads SQIVND (reference sequence). This CDR3 is 12 amino acids long. The CDR3 DNA follows: TGTGCCAGTAATACAGGTACGCACGAGCAGTACGTC. Translated: CASNTGTHEQYV.